These T cell receptor beta chains were read from a single sample in a study of low-dose radiotherapy and immunotherapy resistance in tumors. Each CDR3 protein gets one entry after TCRdb re-called the reads with MiXCR. The repertoire holds over 55,000 distinct CDR3 sequences, with around 30% as singletons. The sequencing used PBMCs, collected before treatment. The receptors originated from a female donor with ovarian cancer. CDR3s include the opening cysteine and the closing phenylalanine or tryptophan. D genes are given only for firm matches. A row's size may be missing; if present it is once, few, many or a size class.

>16|NA|TRBV6-2/TRBV6-3|many|TRBJ2-5
TGTGCCAGCAGTGAAGGCGGCAGGGGACCCCAAGAGACCCAGTACTTC
CASSEGGRGPQETQYF
>17|NA|TRBV21-1|once|TRBJ2-7
TGTGCCAGCAGCAAAGGGTCGCTAGCGGGGATGCCGGGGGAGCAGTACTTC
CASSKGSLAGMPGEQYF
>14|TRBD1|TRBV12-3/TRBV12-4|many|TRBJ1-1
TGTGCCACCCAGGGGGTCACCTGGGACACTGAAGCTTTCTTT
CATQGVTWDTEAFF
>14|NA|TRBV28|many|TRBJ2-7
TGTGCCAGCAGTGGGTATATCTTACCCTACGAGCAGTACTTC
CASSGYILPYEQYF
>14|NA|TRBV20-1|many|TRBJ1-5
TGCAGTGCTAGGGAACTGAAGGGCAATCAGCCCCAGCATTTT
CSARELKGNQPQHF
>13|NA|TRBV29-1|NA|TRBJ1-4
TGCAGCGTCACAGGGACCACTAATGAAAAACTGTTTTTT
CSVTGTTNEKLFF
>18|NA|TRBV4-2|many|TRBJ2-6
TGTGCCAGCAGCCAAGATCGGCGGGATTACTCTGGGGCCAACGTCCTGACTTTC
CASSQDRRDYSGANVLTF
>14|TRBD2|TRBV18|many|TRBJ2-7
TGTGCCAGCTCAGGGACTACAGAGGCGTACGAGCAGTACTTC
CASSGTTEAYEQYF
>14|NA|TRBV10-2|NA|TRBJ2-7
TGCGCCAGCAGTGAGTTCACAGGGAGGTACGAGCAGTACTTC
CASSEFTGRYEQYF
>16|NA|TRBV24-1|many|TRBJ2-1
TGTGCCACCAGTGACGGATTCACGTCGTTCTACAATGAGCAGTTCTTC
CATSDGFTSFYNEQFF
>17|NA|TRBV3-1|few|TRBJ2-7
TGTGCCAGCAGCCAAGCGTCGCGGCTAAGTAGCTCCTACGAGCAGTACTTC
CASSQASRLSSSYEQYF
>15|NA|TRBV5-4|few|TRBJ2-2
TGTGCCAGCAGCTTCGGTAGGCCAAACACCGGGGAGCTGTTTTTT
CASSFGRPNTGELFF
>18|NA|TRBV7-2|many|TRBJ2-7
TGTGCCAGCAGCTTTTATCGTGGAAGGGGCGATAGCTCCTACGAGCAGTACTTC
CASSFYRGRGDSSYEQYF
>17|TRBD2|TRBV6-2/TRBV6-3|many|TRBJ2-1
TGTGCCAGCAGCCAACGCCCCCAAGGGACTACCTACAATGAGCAGTTCTTC
CASSQRPQGTTYNEQFF
>16|TRBD2|TRBV14|many|TRBJ2-1
TGTGCCAGCAGCACGCGAAGCGGGAGGGTGTGGAATGAGCAGTTCTTC
CASSTRSGRVWNEQFF
>17|NA|TRBV4-2|few|TRBJ2-1
TGTGCCAGCAGCCAACCCGGTCGGAGGGGCATCTACAATGAGCAGTTCTTC
CASSQPGRRGIYNEQFF
>14|TRBD2|TRBV10-3|many|TRBJ2-1
TGTGCCATCAGGGGGACTAGCGGGTTCAATGAGCAGTTCTTC
CAIRGTSGFNEQFF
>15|TRBD2|TRBV5-6|NA|TRBJ2-1
TGTGCCAGCGGAACGGGAGGGCGGTCGGACAATGAGCAGTTCTTC
CASGTGGRSDNEQFF
>14|TRBD1|TRBV29-1|few|TRBJ2-5
TGCAGCGTTAAAGACAGGGGACTCCAAGAGACCCAGTACTTC
CSVKDRGLQETQYF
>16|TRBD2|TRBV6-1|NA|TRBJ2-1
TGTGCCAGCAGTTCCGGGACTAGCGGGTCTTACAATGAGCAGTTCTTC
CASSSGTSGSYNEQFF
>13|NA|TRBV5-1|many|TRBJ2-5
TGCGCCAGCAGCTTTGACAGCCAAGAGACCCAGTACTTC
CASSFDSQETQYF
>14|NA|TRBV3-1|many|TRBJ1-1
TGTGCCAGCAGCCAAGGAGTTGGGAGGACTGAAGCTTTCTTT
CASSQGVGRTEAFF
>17|NA|TRBV19|many|TRBJ2-2
TGTGCCAGTGGTGTGGGAGAACGAGGAGGGAACACCGGGGAGCTGTTTTTT
CASGVGERGGNTGELFF
>16|TRBD2|TRBV20-1|many|TRBJ2-1
TGCAGTGCGAGGACTAGCGGGAGGTTCGCCTACAATGAGCAGTTCTTC
CSARTSGRFAYNEQFF
>12|NA|TRBV29-1|many|TRBJ1-1
TGCAGCGGAACCGCCGGAGGGACTGAAGCTTTCTTT
CSGTAGGTEAFF
>14|TRBD2|TRBV13|many|TRBJ2-1
TGTGCCAGCAGCGCGGTGGTAGCGGGGAATGAGCAGTTCTTC
CASSAVVAGNEQFF
>15|NA|TRBV30|many|TRBJ2-5
TGTGCCTGGAGTCCTAGAGGGCAGTCTGGGGAGACCCAGTACTTC
CAWSPRGQSGETQYF
>20|TRBD1|TRBV5-1|many|TRBJ2-6
TGCGCCAGCAGCCAAGCCGGGACAGGGGGCTTATCTCCTGGGGCCAACGTCCTGACTTTC
CASSQAGTGGLSPGANVLTF
>14|TRBD1|TRBV28|few|TRBJ1-2
TGTGCCAGCAGTTCCCCGGGACAGGGCTATGGCTACACCTTC
CASSSPGQGYGYTF
>12|NA|TRBV20-1|many|TRBJ2-7
TGCAGTGCTAGAGATAGGGACTACGAGCAGTACTTC
CSARDRDYEQYF
>12|NA|TRBV6-8|NA|TRBJ1-4
TGTGCCACAAGGAGGGGTAGTGAAAAACTGTTTTTT
CATRRGSEKLFF
>15|TRBD2|TRBV5-1|many|TRBJ2-2
TGCGCCAGCAGCAAGGGCGGGGGAGACACCGGGGAGCTGTTTTTT
CASSKGGGDTGELFF
>12|NA|TRBV30|many|TRBJ2-1
TGTGCCTGGAGCCCCGGGGGGCATGAGCAGTTCTTC
CAWSPGGHEQFF
>16|TRBD2|TRBV7-2|many|TRBJ2-7
TGTGCCAGCAGCCCTATCGATGGACTAGCGAGCGGCGAGCAGTACTTC
CASSPIDGLASGEQYF
>15|NA|TRBV30|many|TRBJ1-2
TGTGCCTGGAGTGTGGTCATACAGGGTCCCTATGGCTACACCTTC
CAWSVVIQGPYGYTF
>15|NA|TRBV20-1|many|TRBJ1-2
TGCAGTGCTAGTGCGATACCGCGAGCTAACTATGGCTACACCTTC
CSASAIPRANYGYTF
>15|NA|TRBV6-2/TRBV6-3|few|TRBJ2-1
TGTGCCAGCAGACTAGCTTTAGCGGCCTACAATGAGCAGTTCTTC
CASRLALAAYNEQFF
>14|NA|TRBV18|many|TRBJ1-4
TGTGCCAGCTCCGGGACCCCAACTAATGAAAAACTGTTTTTT
CASSGTPTNEKLFF
>12|TRBD1|TRBV29-1|NA|TRBJ2-7
TGCAGCGCAGGACAGGACCCCTACGAGCAGTACTTC
CSAGQDPYEQYF
>13|NA|TRBV5-5|once|TRBJ1-2
TGTGCCAGCAGCTTGGGGGGACTGGATGGCTACACCTTC
CASSLGGLDGYTF
>16|TRBD1|TRBV24-1|many|TRBJ2-1
TGTGCCACCAGTGACAGCCGGGACAGGAGAGATGGTGAGCAGTTCTTC
CATSDSRDRRDGEQFF
>12|NA|TRBV28|NA|TRBJ1-5
TGTGCCAGCAAAAATAGCAATCAGCCCCAGCATTTT
CASKNSNQPQHF
>16|TRBD2|TRBV7-9|many|TRBJ2-2
TGTGCCAGCAGCTTACCGGGAGGGATGAACACCGGGGAGCTGTTTTTT
CASSLPGGMNTGELFF
>15|TRBD1|TRBV6-6|NA|TRBJ1-2
TGTGCCAGCAGTCGCTCAACAGGGGACGGCTATGGCTACACCTTC
CASSRSTGDGYGYTF